The rows below give T cell receptor beta chains drawn from one sample of a study of blood T cell repertoires in COVID-19. Assay used: immunoSEQ multiplex PCR; TCRdb lists only in-frame clones, some missing. The sample shows some 50,000 clones, 65% to 90% of them seen only once. The specimen was peripheral blood. The source is a human donor in a cohort sampled during active COVID-19. Each CDR3 is given with its conserved first and last residue. Fields, in order: D gene, clone size, V gene, J gene, CDR3 protein, CDR3 DNA. A D gene is named only where the DNA matches it firmly. The size entry is marked missing in some rows and otherwise reads once, few, many or a size class.

D gene: NA; clone size: NA; V gene: TRBV7-2; J gene: TRBJ2-2; CDR3 protein: CASSLVSGTGELFF; CDR3 DNA: TGTGCCAGCAGCTTGGTTTCGGGCACCGGGGAGCTGTTTTTT
D gene: NA; clone size: once; V gene: TRBV19; J gene: TRBJ1-5; CDR3 protein: CASSDTLGGSGSGNQPQHF; CDR3 DNA: TGTGCCAGTAGTGACACATTGGGGGGGAGCGGGTCTGGCAATCAGCCCCAGCATTTT
D gene: TRBD2; clone size: NA; V gene: TRBV18; J gene: TRBJ2-5; CDR3 protein: CASSPPGLAGGQETQYF; CDR3 DNA: TGTGCCAGCTCACCACCGGGGCTAGCGGGAGGCCAAGAGACCCAGTACTTC
D gene: TRBD2; clone size: NA; V gene: TRBV5-1; J gene: TRBJ2-2; CDR3 protein: CASSRAGGTGELFF; CDR3 DNA: TGCGCCAGCAGCCGTGCGGGGGGCACCGGGGAGCTGTTTTTT
D gene: NA; clone size: NA; V gene: TRBV7-9; J gene: TRBJ1-5; CDR3 protein: CASSLGYSHQPQHF; CDR3 DNA: TGTGCCAGCAGCTTAGGGTACTCCCATCAGCCCCAGCATTTT
D gene: NA; clone size: NA; V gene: TRBV19; J gene: TRBJ2-3; CDR3 protein: CASSIGASTDTQYF; CDR3 DNA: TGTGCCAGTAGTATAGGAGCGAGCACAGATACGCAGTATTTT
D gene: NA; clone size: NA; V gene: TRBV5-1; J gene: TRBJ2-3; CDR3 protein: CASSPPGKQDTQYF; CDR3 DNA: TGCGCCAGCAGCCCACCCGGGAAGCAAGATACGCAGTATTTT
D gene: NA; clone size: NA; V gene: TRBV6-4; J gene: TRBJ2-3; CDR3 protein: CASSDSTGRGTDTQYF; CDR3 DNA: TGTGCCAGCAGTGACTCGACGGGAAGAGGCACAGATACGCAGTATTTT
D gene: NA; clone size: NA; V gene: TRBV5-6; J gene: TRBJ1-6; CDR3 protein: CASSLAGASPLHF; CDR3 DNA: TGTGCCAGCAGCTTGGCGGGAGCATCACCCCTCCACTTT
D gene: TRBD2; clone size: once; V gene: TRBV7-9; J gene: TRBJ2-2; CDR3 protein: CASSLASGRRPGELFF; CDR3 DNA: TGTGCCAGCAGCTTAGCCAGCGGGAGACGACCCGGGGAGCTGTTTTTT
D gene: NA; clone size: NA; V gene: TRBV5-1; J gene: TRBJ2-5; CDR3 protein: CASSQTGIPGQETQYF; CDR3 DNA: TGCGCCAGCAGCCAAACCGGGATCCCGGGACAAGAGACCCAGTACTTC
D gene: TRBD1; clone size: few; V gene: TRBV24-1; J gene: TRBJ2-4; CDR3 protein: CATSDLHGTGGQNIQYF; CDR3 DNA: TGTGCCACCAGTGATTTGCATGGGACAGGGGGCCAGAACATTCAGTACTTC
D gene: NA; clone size: NA; V gene: TRBV19; J gene: TRBJ1-3; CDR3 protein: CASSAGFSGNTIYF; CDR3 DNA: TGTGCCAGTAGTGCTGGCTTCTCTGGAAACACCATATATTTT
D gene: NA; clone size: few; V gene: TRBV18; J gene: TRBJ1-5; CDR3 protein: CASSKDSPSNQPQHF; CDR3 DNA: TGTGCCAGCTCCAAAGACAGCCCCAGCAATCAGCCCCAGCATTTT
D gene: TRBD1; clone size: NA; V gene: TRBV5-6; J gene: TRBJ2-1; CDR3 protein: CASSPGTGGSEQFF; CDR3 DNA: TGTGCCAGCAGCCCCGGGACAGGGGGCAGTGAGCAGTTCTTC
D gene: TRBD1; clone size: NA; V gene: TRBV5-4; J gene: TRBJ1-3; CDR3 protein: CASSIDRANTIYF; CDR3 DNA: TGTGCCAGCAGCATCGACAGGGCAAACACCATATATTTT
D gene: TRBD2; clone size: NA; V gene: TRBV24-1; J gene: TRBJ2-7; CDR3 protein: CATSDPTTSDYEQYF; CDR3 DNA: TGTGCCACCAGTGATCCCACGACTAGCGACTACGAGCAGTACTTC
D gene: TRBD2; clone size: NA; V gene: TRBV3-1/TRBV3-2; J gene: TRBJ2-1; CDR3 protein: CASSPLPAGVLVNEQFF; CDR3 DNA: TGTGCCAGCAGCCCGCTTCCAGCGGGGGTGCTGGTCAATGAGCAGTTCTTC
D gene: NA; clone size: NA; V gene: TRBV28; J gene: TRBJ2-7; CDR3 protein: CASSLSGVANEQYF; CDR3 DNA: TGTGCCAGCAGTTTATCAGGGGTTGCCAACGAGCAGTACTTC
D gene: NA; clone size: NA; V gene: TRBV27; J gene: TRBJ2-1; CDR3 protein: CASRRTRDQSYNEQFF; CDR3 DNA: TGTGCCAGCAGGCGCACCAGGGATCAGTCCTACAATGAGCAGTTCTTC
D gene: NA; clone size: NA; V gene: TRBV27; J gene: TRBJ2-5; CDR3 protein: CASIVRSETQYF; CDR3 DNA: TGTGCCAGCATTGTGAGGTCGGAGACCCAGTACTTC
D gene: NA; clone size: NA; V gene: TRBV2; J gene: TRBJ1-1; CDR3 protein: CASKVRGRNTEAFF; CDR3 DNA: TGTGCCAGCAAAGTTCGAGGGCGGAACACTGAAGCTTTCTTT
D gene: TRBD2; clone size: NA; V gene: TRBV19; J gene: TRBJ2-1; CDR3 protein: CASSTVSGMGHNEQFF; CDR3 DNA: TGTGCCAGTAGTACCGTGAGCGGGATGGGCCACAATGAGCAGTTCTTC
D gene: TRBD1; clone size: NA; V gene: TRBV5-1; J gene: TRBJ1-2; CDR3 protein: CASSFGQASVYGYTF; CDR3 DNA: TGCGCCAGCAGCTTTGGACAGGCTTCTGTTTATGGCTACACCTTC
D gene: NA; clone size: NA; V gene: TRBV18; J gene: TRBJ2-2; CDR3 protein: CASSPYVPGETGELFF; CDR3 DNA: TGTGCCAGCTCACCATACGTTCCGGGGGAAACCGGGGAGCTGTTTTTT
D gene: TRBD1; clone size: NA; V gene: TRBV2; J gene: TRBJ2-1; CDR3 protein: CASIPGQGFREQFF; CDR3 DNA: TGTGCCAGCATCCCGGGACAGGGGTTCCGCGAGCAGTTCTTC
D gene: NA; clone size: NA; V gene: TRBV30; J gene: TRBJ2-5; CDR3 protein: CAWSLRGQTQYF; CDR3 DNA: TGTGCCTGGAGTCTCAGGGGTCAGACCCAGTACTTC
D gene: NA; clone size: NA; V gene: TRBV7-3; J gene: TRBJ2-3; CDR3 protein: CASSLSGTVTDTQYF; CDR3 DNA: TGTGCCAGCAGCTTAAGCGGGACAGTCACAGATACGCAGTATTTT
D gene: TRBD2; clone size: few; V gene: TRBV6-6; J gene: TRBJ2-2; CDR3 protein: CASSYSVAGATGELFF; CDR3 DNA: TGTGCCAGCAGTTACTCGGTAGCGGGAGCCACCGGGGAGCTGTTTTTT
D gene: TRBD1; clone size: NA; V gene: TRBV5-8; J gene: TRBJ1-3; CDR3 protein: CASSPRGQGNTIYF; CDR3 DNA: TGTGCCAGCAGCCCGCGGGGACAGGGAAACACCATATATTTT
D gene: TRBD1; clone size: NA; V gene: TRBV11-2; J gene: TRBJ2-7; CDR3 protein: CASSLDPNRGRNEQYF; CDR3 DNA: TGTGCCAGCAGCTTAGATCCGAACAGGGGGCGGAACGAGCAGTACTTC
D gene: TRBD2; clone size: NA; V gene: TRBV5-6; J gene: TRBJ2-1; CDR3 protein: CASSLEGGSSYNEQFF; CDR3 DNA: TGTGCCAGCAGCTTGGAGGGAGGGAGCTCCTACAATGAGCAGTTCTTC
D gene: NA; clone size: once; V gene: TRBV3-1/TRBV3-2; J gene: TRBJ1-5; CDR3 protein: CASSRRPGSGHPPRPQHF; CDR3 DNA: TGTGCCAGCAGCCGCCGCCCAGGATCAGGACACCCCCCACGGCCCCAGCATTTT
D gene: TRBD2; clone size: NA; V gene: TRBV6-2/TRBV6-3; J gene: TRBJ2-2; CDR3 protein: CASSYIRGRVNTGELFF; CDR3 DNA: TGTGCCAGCAGTTACATTCGCGGGAGAGTGAACACCGGGGAGCTGTTTTTT
D gene: TRBD2; clone size: NA; V gene: TRBV7-3; J gene: TRBJ2-1; CDR3 protein: CASSGTSGAEQFF; CDR3 DNA: TGTGCCAGCAGCGGGACTAGCGGCGCCGAGCAGTTCTTC
D gene: NA; clone size: NA; V gene: TRBV5-5; J gene: TRBJ2-1; CDR3 protein: CASSLLARGGGNGQFF; CDR3 DNA: TGTGCCAGCAGCTTGTTGGCGCGAGGTGGGGGCAATGGGCAGTTCTTC
D gene: TRBD2; clone size: NA; V gene: TRBV27; J gene: TRBJ2-7; CDR3 protein: CASSSGTSGGVPYEQYF; CDR3 DNA: TGTGCCAGCAGTTCCGGGACTAGCGGGGGAGTTCCCTACGAGCAGTACTTC
D gene: NA; clone size: NA; V gene: TRBV24-1; J gene: TRBJ1-1; CDR3 protein: CATSDYTGFTEAFF; CDR3 DNA: TGTGCCACCAGTGATTATACAGGGTTCACTGAAGCTTTCTTT
D gene: TRBD1; clone size: NA; V gene: TRBV5-1; J gene: TRBJ2-7; CDR3 protein: CASSLEGQGGEQYF; CDR3 DNA: TGCGCCAGCAGCTTGGAAGGACAGGGAGGCGAGCAGTACTTC
D gene: TRBD2; clone size: NA; V gene: TRBV5-6; J gene: TRBJ2-3; CDR3 protein: CASSLTSGGGTDTQYF; CDR3 DNA: TGTGCCAGCAGCTTGACTAGCGGAGGGGGCACAGATACGCAGTATTTT
D gene: TRBD2; clone size: NA; V gene: TRBV3-1/TRBV3-2; J gene: TRBJ2-2; CDR3 protein: CASSQGTSGSTGELFF; CDR3 DNA: TGTGCCAGCAGCCAAGGGACTAGCGGATCCACCGGGGAGCTGTTTTTT
D gene: NA; clone size: NA; V gene: TRBV5-4; J gene: TRBJ2-3; CDR3 protein: CASSLELASTDTQYF; CDR3 DNA: TGTGCCAGCAGCTTGGAACTAGCCAGCACAGATACGCAGTATTTT
D gene: NA; clone size: NA; V gene: TRBV12-3/TRBV12-4; J gene: TRBJ2-7; CDR3 protein: CASSWANYEQYF; CDR3 DNA: TGTGCCAGCAGTTGGGCAAACTACGAGCAGTACTTC
D gene: NA; clone size: NA; V gene: TRBV6-5; J gene: TRBJ1-1; CDR3 protein: CASTIPGVNTEAFF; CDR3 DNA: TGTGCCAGCACCATCCCGGGGGTGAACACTGAAGCTTTCTTT
D gene: NA; clone size: NA; V gene: TRBV10-2; J gene: TRBJ1-6; CDR3 protein: CASGLGQGGSPLHF; CDR3 DNA: TGCGCCAGTGGTTTGGGCCAAGGAGGTTCACCCCTCCACTTT
D gene: NA; clone size: NA; V gene: TRBV27; J gene: TRBJ2-7; CDR3 protein: CASSTGYEQYF; CDR3 DNA: TGTGCCAGCAGTACGGGCTACGAGCAGTACTTC
D gene: TRBD1; clone size: NA; V gene: TRBV28; J gene: TRBJ1-4; CDR3 protein: CASSLGTGEINEKLFF; CDR3 DNA: TGTGCCAGCAGCCTGGGGACAGGGGAAATTAATGAAAAACTGTTTTTT
D gene: TRBD1; clone size: NA; V gene: TRBV7-6; J gene: TRBJ2-1; CDR3 protein: CASSSQTGDGEQFF; CDR3 DNA: TGTGCCAGCAGCTCCCAAACAGGGGACGGGGAGCAGTTCTTC
D gene: NA; clone size: few; V gene: TRBV6-5; J gene: TRBJ1-5; CDR3 protein: CASVLNLVGNQPQHF; CDR3 DNA: TGTGCCAGCGTACTTAACTTGGTCGGCAATCAGCCCCAGCATTTT
D gene: TRBD1; clone size: NA; V gene: TRBV19; J gene: TRBJ1-5; CDR3 protein: CASLTGGGNQPQHF; CDR3 DNA: TGTGCCAGCTTAACAGGGGGCGGCAATCAGCCCCAGCATTTT
D gene: TRBD1; clone size: NA; V gene: TRBV5-4; J gene: TRBJ1-2; CDR3 protein: CASSLGDRNNYGYTF; CDR3 DNA: TGTGCCAGCAGCTTGGGGGACAGGAATAACTATGGCTACACCTTC
D gene: TRBD2; clone size: NA; V gene: TRBV19; J gene: TRBJ2-2; CDR3 protein: CASSSGLAGFNTGELFF; CDR3 DNA: TGTGCCAGTAGTTCGGGACTAGCGGGATTTAACACCGGGGAGCTGTTTTTT
D gene: TRBD2; clone size: NA; V gene: TRBV13; J gene: TRBJ2-7; CDR3 protein: CASSFAPLAGDTYEQYF; CDR3 DNA: TGTGCCAGCAGCTTTGCCCCCCTAGCGGGAGACACCTACGAGCAGTACTTC